These 30 T cell receptor beta chains originate from one sample sequenced in a study of blood T cell repertoires in COVID-19. Assay used: immunoSEQ multiplex PCR; TCRdb lists only in-frame clones, some missing. The data hold fewer than 250,000 clones, with 87% observed a single time. The sample was PBMCs or T cells enriched from blood (not recorded which). These receptors were obtained from a woman aged 25 to 39 with acute COVID-19.

The chain employs TRBV4-1 and TRBJ2-1, with 10 bases lining up with TRBD2. This CDR3 has 16 amino acids. V trimming: 1 base; J trimming: 0 bases; junction bases outside the gene matches: 0. Germline V gene sequence: CDR1 MGHRA, CDR2 YSYEKL. CDR3 protein: CASSQGLAGSYNEQFF. The CDR3 DNA is TGCGCCAGCAGCCAAGGACTAGCGGGCTCCTACAATGAGCAGTTCTTC.

V and J are TRBV25-1 and TRBJ1-1; D unresolved. There are 13 residues in the CDR3. Trimming stripped 2 bases from V and 1 base from J, with 5 bases between. The V gene's germline CDR1 is MGHDK and CDR2 SYGVNS. The CDR3 DNA reads as TGTGCCAGCAGTGAAGTCAGGAACACTGAAGCTTTCTTT. Translating it yields CASSEVRNTEAFF.

The J gene is TRBJ2-2, the V gene TRBV2; 9 bases match TRBD2. The CDR3 is made up of 14 amino acids. Trimming cost V 6 bases and J 7 bases; bases outside gene matches: 6. Germline assignment: CDR1 SNHLY and CDR2 FYNNEI. CDR3: CASRSGTSNGELFF. For the CDR3, the DNA is TGTGCCAGCAGATCCGGGACTAGCAACGGGGAGCTGTTTTTT.

The chain has TRBV29-1 and TRBJ1-1; perhaps TRBD1 as D (5 bases). The length of the CDR3 is 12 residues. CDR1 is SQVTM and CDR2 is ANQGSEA in the germline V gene. Trimming removed 6 bases from V and 5 bases from J, with 13 bases in between. The CDR3 is CSVKGQWTEAFF. DNA for the CDR3: TGCAGCGTGAAGGGGCAATGGACTGAAGCTTTCTTT. The full variable domain, with the rest looked up from reference TRBV29-1 and TRBJ1-1, is SAVISQKPSRDICQRGTSLTIQCQVDSQVTMMFWYRQQPGQSLTLIATANQGSEATYESGFVIDKFPISRPNLTFSTLTVSNMSPEDSSIYLCSVKGQWTEAFFGQGTRLTVV.

The chain recombines TRBV5-1 with TRBJ1-3, with D possibly TRBD1 on 5 matching bases. The ends were cut back, 0 bases at V and 3 bases at J, with 10 bases in the middle. CDR1 is SGHRS, CDR2 YFSETQ, per germline. The length of the CDR3 is 15 residues. The CDR3: CASSLEGNYGNTIYF. The CDR3 DNA reads TGCGCCAGCAGCTTGGAGGGGAATTATGGAAACACCATATATTTT.

This chain uses TRBV2 with TRBJ1-4, with D perhaps TRBD1 (5 bases). Germline V gene sequence: CDR1 SNHLY, CDR2 FYNNEI. CDR3 length: 13 amino acids. Trimming cost V 4 bases and J 7 bases, with 10 bases left between them. CDR3 protein: CASSGQRGEKLFF. DNA of the CDR3: TGTGCCAGCAGTGGACAGAGAGGTGAAAAACTGTTTTTT.

The chain has TRBV19 and TRBJ1-4; D remains ambiguous. The CDR3 has 14 amino acids. Between the trimmed V and J ends, which lost 3 bases and 8 bases, there was a span of 13 bases. The germline V gene has CDR1 LNHDA and CDR2 SQIVND (reference sequence). CDR3 loop: CASSMRGFEEKLFF. For the CDR3, the DNA is TGTGCCAGTAGTATGAGAGGGTTCGAAGAAAAACTGTTTTTT.

The chain uses TRBV10-1 and TRBJ2-1; D is unclear. The CDR3 is made up of 16 amino acids. Germline values: CDR1 WNHNN, CDR2 SYGVQD (reference sequence). V lost 2 bases and J 5 bases, leaving 16 bases between the germline ends. CDR3 residues: CASSEIQAYLNNEQFF. The CDR3, as DNA: TGCGCCAGCAGTGAGATCCAGGCCTACCTGAACAATGAGCAGTTCTTC.

The chain links TRBV19 to TRBJ2-5, with 15 bases aligning to TRBD2. The CDR3 runs 20 residues. V shed 2 bases and J 2 bases; nucleotides not matched to a gene: 12. Per germline, CDR1 LNHDA and CDR2 SQIVND (reference sequence). CDR3 coding DNA: TGTGCCAGTAGTATATCGCCGGGACTAGCGGGGGGAGGTGGGCAAGAGACCCAGTACTTC. This sequence encodes CASSISPGLAGGGGQETQYF.

V is TRBV19 and J is TRBJ1-5; D remains unclear. CDR3 length: 12 amino acids. Germline CDR1 LNHDA, CDR2 SQIVND (reference sequence). Trimming removed 5 bases at V and 4 bases at J, with 6 bases between. Written as DNA, the CDR3 is TGTGCCAGTAGTTGGGCTAATCAGCCCCAGCATTTT. This sequence encodes CASSWANQPQHF.

V and J are TRBV7-9 and TRBJ1-1; D gene ambiguous. Germline-derived CDR1 and CDR2 are SEHNR and FQNEAQ (reference sequence). CDR3 length equals 15 residues. V was shortened by 1 base and J by 1 base, with 10 bases between the two germline ends. DNA for the CDR3: TGTGCCAGCAGCTTAGAGGGAGGGCGGAACACTGAAGCTTTCTTT. Protein product: CASSLEGGRNTEAFF.

The chain recombines TRBV9 with TRBJ2-5; D ambiguous. The V end lost 4 bases, the J end lost 2 bases, and 12 bases lay between the germline ends. This CDR3 is built from 14 residues. Germline CDR1 and CDR2: SGDLS and YYNGEE. The CDR3 nucleotides are TGTGCCAGCAGCCCATTAGTCGGGCAAGAGACCCAGTACTTC. Protein: CASSPLVGQETQYF.

The V and J genes are TRBV13 and TRBJ1-1, with unresolved D. The CDR3 loop spans 12 amino acids. CDR1 is PRHDT, CDR2 FYEKMQ, per germline (reference sequence). V lost 6 bases, J lost 4 bases, and 9 bases lay in between. CDR3 nucleotides: TGTGCCAGCAGTTTTGGGAGCACTGAAGCTTTCTTT. The encoded protein is CASSFGSTEAFF.

V usage is TRBV4-1 and J usage is TRBJ2-7, with 7 bases aligning to TRBD1. The germline V gene has CDR1 MGHRA and CDR2 YSYEKL. CDR3 length: 14 residues. Trimming cost V 1 base and J 8 bases; bases outside gene matches: 8. In DNA form, the CDR3 reads TGCGCCAGCAGCCAAGGGACAGGAGAATTCCAGCAGTACTTC. The encoded protein is CASSQGTGEFQQYF.

This clone was counted a few times. The chain uses TRBV29-1 and TRBJ1-6; no firm D call. Trimming left V 4 bases short and J 4 bases short, with 5 bases between. From germline, CDR1 is SQVTM and CDR2 ANQGSEA. This CDR3 has 12 residues. This CDR3 is CSVAEYNSPLHF. CDR3 DNA sequence: TGCAGCGTTGCGGAGTATAATTCACCCCTCCACTTT.

V gene TRBV7-2 combines with J gene TRBJ1-5; D not resolved. V was pared by 3 bases and J by 4 bases, with 10 bases between. Germline V gene data show CDR1 as SGHTA and CDR2 as FQGNSA. This CDR3 contains 14 residues. The CDR3 nucleotides are TGTGCCAGCAGCTTGAACGGTAGAAATCAGCCCCAGCATTTT. This encodes CASSLNGRNQPQHF.

CDR3 bases: TGTGCCATCAGTCGGGACAGAGTGAACACTGAAGCTTTCTTT. The encoded protein is CAISRDRVNTEAFF. The V gene is TRBV10-3, the J gene TRBJ1-1; 7 bases line up with TRBD1. V shed 5 bases, J shed 0 bases, and the junction held 3 bases outside the gene matches. There are 14 residues in the CDR3. The germline gives CDR1 ENHRY, CDR2 SYGVKD.

The chain is built from TRBV19 and TRBJ2-1, with 9 nucleotides matching TRBD2. With V trimmed by 2 bases and J by 0 bases, 14 bases remained unmatched. The CDR3 runs to 20 residues. Per germline, CDR1 LNHDA and CDR2 SQIVND (reference sequence). CDR3: CASSIKFWRGGSSSYNEQFF. Here the CDR3 DNA reads TGTGCCAGTAGTATAAAATTTTGGCGGGGGGGTTCCAGCTCCTACAATGAGCAGTTCTTC.

The genes are TRBV18 and TRBJ2-7; D remains ambiguous. The V end lost 2 bases, the J end lost 3 bases, and 14 bases lay between the germline ends. Germline CDR1 and CDR2: KGHSH and LQKENI. This CDR3 region has 15 residues. The CDR3 loop is CASSPIRQALYEQYF. The CDR3 nucleotides read TGTGCCAGCTCACCAATCAGGCAGGCCCTCTACGAGCAGTACTTC. Complete variable domain (other parts from reference TRBV18 and TRBJ2-7): NAGVMQNPRHLVRRRGQEARLRCSPMKGHSHVYWYRQLPEEGLKFMVYLQKENIIDESGMPKERFSAEFPKEGPSILRIQQVVRGDSAAYFCASSPIRQALYEQYFGPGTRLTVT.

This clone was seen only once. The rearrangement joins TRBV5-8 to TRBJ1-5, with a tentative D call TRBD1 (5 bases). The CDR3 length is 15 residues. V was clipped by 4 bases and J by 3 bases, with 14 bases between them. Looked up from germline, CDR1 is SGHTS and CDR2 is YDEGEE. The CDR3 loop is CASSPEPGLNQPQHF. DNA of the CDR3: TGTGCCAGCAGCCCTGAACCGGGACTCAATCAGCCCCAGCATTTT.

The gene calls are TRBV2 and TRBJ2-2, with D possibly matching TRBD1 (5 bases). Germline V gene sequence: CDR1 SNHLY, CDR2 FYNNEI. V lost 4 bases to trimming and J lost 1 base, with 7 bases between them. The CDR3 spans 14 residues. CDR3 region: CASSGQLNTGELFF. Here the CDR3 DNA reads TGTGCCAGCAGTGGACAGCTGAACACCGGGGAGCTGTTTTTT.

This clone was seen a single time. The V call is TRBV27, the J call TRBJ2-3, with a weak D call TRBD1 (5 bases). Germline CDR1 is MNHEY and CDR2 is SMNVEV (reference sequence). The CDR3 extends over 15 amino acids. V was trimmed by 3 bases and J by 0 bases, leaving 10 bases between them. The CDR3 loop is CASSLDISSTDTQYF. The CDR3 DNA reads TGTGCCAGCAGTTTGGACATTTCTAGCACAGATACGCAGTATTTT.

The rearrangement uses TRBV19 and TRBJ1-5; TRBD1 agrees at 10 bases. The CDR3 covers 17 residues. Germline-derived CDR1 and CDR2 are LNHDA and SQIVND (reference sequence). V lost 0 bases to trimming and J lost 6 bases; unmatched junction nucleotides: 8. CDR3 residues: CASSIDGGTGAPQPQHF. For the CDR3, the DNA is TGTGCCAGTAGTATAGATGGCGGGACAGGGGCACCTCAGCCCCAGCATTTT.

This clone has only a few counts. The chain has TRBV6-5 and TRBJ1-4; possibly TRBD1 for D (5 bases). V was cut by 5 bases and J by 0 bases, with 10 bases left in between. This CDR3 region has 15 residues. CDR1 and CDR2 from the germline V gene are MNHEY and SVGAGI. CDR3 nucleotides: TGTGCCAGCAGTAATCAGGGTGCAACTAATGAAAAACTGTTTTTT. It translates to CASSNQGATNEKLFF.

The chain carries TRBV15 and TRBJ1-2, with 7 positions matching TRBD1. The CDR3 has 17 amino acids. V trimming: 0 bases; J trimming: 8 bases; junction bases outside the gene matches: 15. In germline, CDR1 is LNHNV, CDR2 YYDKDF (reference sequence). For the CDR3, the DNA is TGTGCCACCAGCAGAGATGGGGGACAAAGACAGGGTGGAGGCTACACCTTC. This gives the protein CATSRDGGQRQGGGYTF.

The CDR3 spells CASRGRGGSPLHF. The DNA for the CDR3 is TGTGCCAGCCGGGGGAGGGGCGGCTCACCCCTCCACTTT. This chain uses TRBV3-1 (or the pseudogene TRBV3-2) with TRBJ1-6, with a tentative D call TRBD1 (5 bases). V was shortened by 8 bases and J by 10 bases, with 15 bases between the two germline ends. The CDR3 runs 13 residues. Germline V CDR1 and CDR2: LGHDT, YNNKEL (reference sequence).

This chain uses TRBV12-3 or TRBV12-4 with TRBJ1-1; D perhaps matches TRBD1 (5 bases). The CDR3 spans 13 residues. V was clipped by 7 bases and J by 0 bases, with 9 bases between them. The CDR3 region has the DNA TGTGCCAGCACTGACAGATTGAACACTGAAGCTTTCTTT. It yields the protein CASTDRLNTEAFF.

The chain recombines TRBV7-8 with TRBJ1-5, with TRBD1 matching 7 bases. Germline CDR1 is SGHVS and CDR2 is FQNEAQ. The J segment lost 0 bases and the V segment lost 1 base, leaving 3 bases of the junction unmatched. The CDR3 is 16 residues long. CDR3 coding DNA: TGTGCCAGCAGCTTAGACAGGGGTTATAGCAATCAGCCCCAGCATTTT. Its protein product is CASSLDRGYSNQPQHF.

This clone has just one count. The rearrangement uses TRBV11-2 and TRBJ2-1, with 15 bases lining up with TRBD2. CDR3 length: 16 residues. The trim removed 5 bases at V and 8 bases at J, leaving 7 bases unmatched. The germline V gene encodes CDR1 SGHAT and CDR2 FQNNGV. The CDR3 region has the DNA TGTGCCAGCAGCCCCGGACTAGCGGGGGGGCGGGATGAGCAGTTCTTC. This translates into CASSPGLAGGRDEQFF.

This clone was seen a few times. The chain joins TRBV7-9 to TRBJ1-2; no definite D call. The V end was cut by 1 base, the J end by 2 bases, with 8 bases between. Germline CDR1 is SEHNR and CDR2 is FQNEAQ (reference sequence). The CDR3 sequence is 14 residues long. In DNA form, the CDR3 reads TGTGCCAGCAGCTTAGTAGTGGAGAACTATGGCTACACCTTC. Amino acid sequence: CASSLVVENYGYTF.